This TCR beta chain was sequenced for a study of blood T cell repertoires in COVID-19 (TCRdb year 2020). For context, the study as a whole: Samples covering the acute and convalescent phases of COVID-19 were provided by collaborators in the United States, Italy and Spain. The material from the prospective study consisted of cDNA or gDNA derived from T cells, B-cell-depleted T cells, or PBMCs. Deeply sampled blood TCRbeta repertoires from subjects exposed to, actively infected with, or recovered from COVID-19 were included in the dataset. A freely available public database, intended as a resource for researchers studying the immune response to SARS-CoV-2, is where the repertoires were released. Samples came from the ongoing ImmuneRACE study (first 160 participants) plus 1,254 subjects from 6 global collaborators. The sample metadata nearly always contained a de-identified subject ID, COVID-19 status, age in years and sex. HLA class I and class II types, where available, came from metadata supplied by the sample provider rather than from assay-based typing.

The CDR3 numbers 15 residues from cysteine through phenylalanine. Just CDR3 DNA is preserved here, 45 bases in frame from base 1. The germline V gene encodes CDR1 SGHRS and CDR2 YFSETQ. The trim is 0 bases for V and 10 bases for J, with a gap of 17 bases between the germline ends. About this clone itself: The antigen this receptor binds is unknown. Base qualities are not recorded, but no much larger clone differs from it by a single base.

TCRbeta CDR3 regions were amplified from genomic DNA by means of the immunoSEQ Assay, a bias-controlled multiplex PCR. Processing in the source paper ran as follows. Within the assay, amplification of reference gene primers was used to estimate how many nucleated cells each sample contained. Sequence reads were collapsed and filtered to measure the absolute abundance of every unique TCRbeta CDR3 rearrangement. For each sample, productive Simpson clonality was calculated as the square root of Simpson's diversity index across productive rearrangements. TCRdb mirrors the immuneACCESS table, restricted to in-frame sequences. Some clones are absent from its copies; in checked studies, under half trace to an unresolved V gene, and the reason for the others is unknown. V and J calls and clone size come straight from that table; D and trimming were deduced from the DNA. For this sample there are 160,000 or so clones; 84% appear just once. Roughly 8% of the sample is in the top ten clones.

Study-wide findings and limitations: The amount of clinical and demographic metadata varied by source and participant and was provided uncurated.

In the prospective study, participants were about 18 to 90 years old, resided in about two dozen geographic areas of the United States, and were enrolled through a virtual design. In the prospective study, participants were assigned to cohorts based on the clinical history participants reported in a screening survey and a study questionnaire. ImmuneRACE Cohort 3 recovered participants were defined by two consecutive negative NP/OP PCR tests, healthcare professional clearance, or symptom resolution. In the prospective study, mobile phlebotomists collected whole blood, serum and a nasopharyngeal or oropharyngeal swab from each participant. Prospective study participants could optionally give additional blood draws and questionnaires over an approximately two-month period. Before DNA extraction, blood samples from the prospective study were shipped at room temperature or frozen.

Sequences were obtained from PBMCs or T cells enriched from blood (not recorded which). The TCR sequence derives from a woman aged 50 to 60 who had recovered from COVID-19. The rearranged chain carries TRBV5-1 and TRBJ2-1; a tentative D call is TRBD2 (7 bases match). Read as DNA, the sequence is TGCGCCAGCAGCTTGGGAGAGGGGGGGGCGCACGAGCAGTTCTTC. The resulting protein is CASSLGEGGAHEQFF.